This T cell receptor (beta chain) was recorded in a study of pediatric ulcerative colitis. TCRdb's copy holds only in-frame clones and misses some; the assay was immunoSEQ multiplex PCR. The repertoire includes about 64,000 clones, 70% to 90% of them detected once, and around 3.3% sits in the top ten. Germline loops: CDR1 LGHNA, CDR2 YSLEER. The CDR3 is 16 amino acids. V was cut by 0 bases and J by 3 bases, with 12 bases left in between. This sequence was found in a boy between 10 and 17 years old with severe ulcerative colitis. The V and J genes are TRBV4-3 and TRBJ1-5; D gene uncertain. The specimen sequenced was blood. The CDR3 loop reads CASSQEIAVTNQPQHF. CDR3 nucleotide sequence: TGCGCCAGCAGCCAAGAGATCGCGGTTACCAATCAGCCCCAGCATTTT.